This T cell receptor (beta chain) is from a study of graft-versus-host responses after intestinal transplantation. As for the study in general: All recipients got anti-thymocyte globulin induction, then tacrolimus and steroids for approximately 3 years.

In its sample, this clone was seen a few times. The antigen is undetermined. The V gene's germline CDR1 is MGHRA and CDR2 YSYEKL. The V and J ends lost 4 bases and 7 bases respectively, with 13 bases between them. The CDR3 totals 13 residues. Repertoires were generated with immunoSEQ multiplex PCR, while TCRdb's copy carries only in-frame clones and drops some. The repertoire includes tens of thousands of clones, approximately 83% of them detected once, and roughly 19% sits in the top ten. The rearrangement links TRBV4-1 to TRBJ1-2; the D gene is possibly TRBD1 (5 bases). Sequenced here: unstimulated CD8+ T cells sorted from spleen or lymph node cells, sampled before intestinal transplant. The origin of this receptor is a human donor who received an intestinal transplant. The CDR3 DNA reads TGCGCCAGCAGCCCAGGGCCCCCGGGTGGCTACACCTTC. This encodes CASSPGPPGGYTF.